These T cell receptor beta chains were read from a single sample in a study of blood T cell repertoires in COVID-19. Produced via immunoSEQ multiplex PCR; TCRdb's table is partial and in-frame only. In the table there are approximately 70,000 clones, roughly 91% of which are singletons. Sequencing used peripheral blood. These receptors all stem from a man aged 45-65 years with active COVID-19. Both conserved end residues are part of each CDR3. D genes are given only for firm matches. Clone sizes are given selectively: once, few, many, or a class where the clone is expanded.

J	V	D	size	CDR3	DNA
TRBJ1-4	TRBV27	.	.	CASSLSSGRGKKLFF	TGTGCCAGCAGTTTATCCTCCGGCCGGGGGAAAAAACTGTTTTTT
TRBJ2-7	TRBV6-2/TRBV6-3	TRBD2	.	CASSPQAGFLSYEQYF	TGTGCCAGCAGTCCGCAAGCGGGATTTCTCTCCTACGAGCAGTACTTC
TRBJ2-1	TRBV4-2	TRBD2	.	CASSLRGTSGRDEQFF	TGTGCCAGCAGCCTCAGGGGCACTAGCGGGAGAGATGAGCAGTTCTTC
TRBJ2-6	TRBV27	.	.	CASSPRDSGANVLTF	TGTGCCAGCAGTCCACGGGACTCTGGGGCCAACGTCCTGACTTTC
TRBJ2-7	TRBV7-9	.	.	CASSLQTGLSHEQYF	TGTGCCAGCAGCCTACAGACAGGCCTAAGCCACGAGCAGTACTTC
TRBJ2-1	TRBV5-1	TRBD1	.	CASSLVPGQGASNEQFF	TGCGCCAGCAGCTTGGTTCCGGGACAGGGGGCATCCAATGAGCAGTTCTTC
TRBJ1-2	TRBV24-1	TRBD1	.	CATSDFRQGEKPYYGYTF	TGTGCCACCAGTGATTTCCGACAGGGGGAGAAACCTTACTATGGCTACACCTTC
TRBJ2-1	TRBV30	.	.	CAWGPRRGRTYNEQFF	TGTGCCTGGGGACCCAGGAGGGGGCGGACCTACAATGAGCAGTTCTTC
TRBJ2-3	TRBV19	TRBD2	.	CASSPLAGADTQYF	TGTGCCAGTAGCCCGCTAGCGGGCGCAGATACGCAGTATTTT
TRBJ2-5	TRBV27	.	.	CASSFSGIVETQYF	TGTGCCAGCAGTTTTTCGGGTATCGTAGAGACCCAGTACTTC
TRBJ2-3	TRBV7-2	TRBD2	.	CASSSLTSGARTDTQYF	TGTGCCAGCAGCTCACTGACTAGCGGGGCTCGCACAGATACGCAGTATTTT
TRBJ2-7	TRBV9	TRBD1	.	CASSVGQGPSYEQYF	TGTGCCAGCAGCGTGGGACAGGGACCCTCCTACGAGCAGTACTTC
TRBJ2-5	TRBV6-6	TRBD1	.	CASTGTGQQETQYF	TGTGCCAGCACCGGGACAGGGCAACAAGAGACCCAGTACTTC
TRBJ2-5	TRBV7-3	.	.	CASSLGGAGETQYF	TGTGCCAGCAGCTTAGGTGGGGCGGGGGAGACCCAGTACTTC
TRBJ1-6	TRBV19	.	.	CASSWAVDYNSPLHF	TGTGCCAGTAGTTGGGCAGTCGACTATAATTCACCCCTCCACTTT
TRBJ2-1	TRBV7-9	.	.	CASSLGSYNEQFF	TGTGCCAGCAGCTTAGGCAGTTACAATGAGCAGTTCTTC
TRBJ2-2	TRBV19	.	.	CASSGGQYTGELFF	TGTGCCAGTAGTGGAGGACAGTACACCGGGGAGCTGTTTTTT
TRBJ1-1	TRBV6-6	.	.	CASRPQGMGLNTEAFF	TGTGCCAGCAGGCCTCAGGGAATGGGCCTGAACACTGAAGCTTTCTTT
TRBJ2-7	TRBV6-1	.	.	CASSEVMATYEQYF	TGTGCCAGCAGTGAAGTTATGGCAACCTACGAGCAGTACTTC
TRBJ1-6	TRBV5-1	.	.	CASSDEQAGGSPLHF	TGCGCCAGCAGCGACGAACAGGCCGGCGGTTCACCCCTCCACTTT
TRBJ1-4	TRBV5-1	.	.	CASSLDTGGEKLFF	TGCGCCAGCAGCTTGGATACGGGGGGTGAAAAACTGTTTTTT
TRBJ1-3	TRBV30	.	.	CAWDSSGNTIYF	TGTGCCTGGGACAGCTCTGGAAACACCATATATTTT
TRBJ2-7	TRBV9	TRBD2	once	CASSVWTSGEQYF	TGTGCCAGCAGCGTATGGACTAGCGGGGAGCAGTACTTC
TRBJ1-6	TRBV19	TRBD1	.	CASSASGQGDGSPLHF	TGTGCCAGTAGTGCCTCAGGACAGGGAGACGGTTCACCCCTCCACTTT
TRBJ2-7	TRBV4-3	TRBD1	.	CASSHNSRTGEYEQYF	TGCGCCAGCAGCCACAACTCGCGGACAGGGGAATACGAGCAGTACTTC
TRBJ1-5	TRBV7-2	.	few	CASSLTAGNYQPQHF	TGTGCCAGCAGCTTAACAGCAGGGAATTATCAGCCCCAGCATTTT
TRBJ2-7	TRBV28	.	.	CASRKQGPISYEQYF	TGTGCCAGCAGAAAACAGGGTCCAATCTCCTACGAGCAGTACTTC
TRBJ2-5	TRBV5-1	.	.	CASSPWTVQETQYF	TGCGCCAGCAGCCCCTGGACAGTTCAAGAGACCCAGTACTTC
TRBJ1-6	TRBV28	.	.	CASTLLGGSDSPLHF	TGTGCCAGCACCCTCTTGGGGGGGTCTGATTCACCCCTCCACTTT
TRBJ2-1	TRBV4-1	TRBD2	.	CASSHPGLAGPENEQFF	TGCGCCAGCAGCCACCCGGGACTAGCGGGCCCCGAAAATGAGCAGTTCTTC
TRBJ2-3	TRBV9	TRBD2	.	CASSAGTSLSTDTQYF	TGTGCCAGCAGCGCCGGGACTAGCCTTAGCACAGATACGCAGTATTTT
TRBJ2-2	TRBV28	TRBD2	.	CASSLFFSGSGGNTGELFF	TGTGCCAGCAGTTTATTTTTTTCGGGTAGCGGGGGTAACACCGGGGAGCTGTTTTTT
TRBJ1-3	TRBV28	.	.	CASSLNPRTGGNTIYF	TGTGCCAGCAGTTTAAATCCCCGAACGGGGGGAAACACCATATATTTT